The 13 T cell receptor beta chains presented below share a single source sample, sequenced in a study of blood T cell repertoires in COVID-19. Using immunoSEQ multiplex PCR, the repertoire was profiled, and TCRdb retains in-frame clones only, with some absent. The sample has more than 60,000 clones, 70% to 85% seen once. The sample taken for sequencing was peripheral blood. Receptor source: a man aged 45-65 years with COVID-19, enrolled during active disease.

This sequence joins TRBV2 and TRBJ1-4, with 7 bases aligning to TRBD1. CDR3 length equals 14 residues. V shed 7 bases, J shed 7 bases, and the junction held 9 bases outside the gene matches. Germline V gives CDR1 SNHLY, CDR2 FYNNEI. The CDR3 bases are TGTGCCAGCAATAAGGGGACAGTGACTGAAAAACTGTTTTTT. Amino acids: CASNKGTVTEKLFF. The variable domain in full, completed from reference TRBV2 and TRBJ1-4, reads EPEVTQTPSHQVTQMGQEVILRCVPISNHLYFYWYRQILGQKVEFLVSFYNNEISEKSEIFDDQFSVERPDGSNFTLKIRSTKLEDSAMYFCASNKGTVTEKLFFGSGTQLSVL.

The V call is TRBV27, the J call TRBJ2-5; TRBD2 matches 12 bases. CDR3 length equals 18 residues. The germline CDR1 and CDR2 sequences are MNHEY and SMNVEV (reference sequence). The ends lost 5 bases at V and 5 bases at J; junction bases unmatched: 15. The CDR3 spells CASSHVTSGGPIAETQYF. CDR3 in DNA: TGTGCCAGCAGTCACGTCACTAGCGGGGGGCCTATTGCTGAGACCCAGTACTTC.

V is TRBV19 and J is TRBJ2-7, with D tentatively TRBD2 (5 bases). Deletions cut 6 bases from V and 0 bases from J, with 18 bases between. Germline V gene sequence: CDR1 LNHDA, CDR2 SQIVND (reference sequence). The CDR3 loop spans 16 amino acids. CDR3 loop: CASSSIPGSISYEQYF. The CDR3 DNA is TGTGCCAGTAGCTCAATTCCGGGGAGCATCTCCTACGAGCAGTACTTC. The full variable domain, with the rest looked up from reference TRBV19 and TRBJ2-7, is DGGITQSPKYLFRKEGQNVTLSCEQNLNHDAMYWYRQDPGQGLRLIYYSQIVNDFQKGDIAEGYSVSREKKESFPLTVTSAQKNPTAFYLCASSSIPGSISYEQYFGPGTRLTVT.

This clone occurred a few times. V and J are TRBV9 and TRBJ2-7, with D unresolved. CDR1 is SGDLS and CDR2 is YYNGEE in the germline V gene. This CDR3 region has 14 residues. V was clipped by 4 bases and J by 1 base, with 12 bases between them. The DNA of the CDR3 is TGTGCCAGCAGCCCCCGACTCGGTTCCTACGAGCAGTACTTC. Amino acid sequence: CASSPRLGSYEQYF.

CDR3 DNA sequence: TGCGCCAGCAGCCAAGATCCGGGGGTCACCTACGAGCAGTACTTC. It encodes CASSQDPGVTYEQYF. The rearrangement links TRBV4-1 to TRBJ2-7, with a weak D call TRBD2 (6 bases). Germline V CDR1 and CDR2: MGHRA, YSYEKL. The CDR3 is 15 residues long. The germline V and J ends were trimmed by 0 bases and 2 bases, with 11 bases remaining between them.

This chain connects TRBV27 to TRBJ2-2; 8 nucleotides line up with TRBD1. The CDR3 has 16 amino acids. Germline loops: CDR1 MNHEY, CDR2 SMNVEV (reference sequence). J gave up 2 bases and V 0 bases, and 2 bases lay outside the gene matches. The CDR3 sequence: CASSLSTGGNTGELFF. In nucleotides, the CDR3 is TGTGCCAGCAGTTTATCAACAGGGGGAAACACCGGGGAGCTGTTTTTT.

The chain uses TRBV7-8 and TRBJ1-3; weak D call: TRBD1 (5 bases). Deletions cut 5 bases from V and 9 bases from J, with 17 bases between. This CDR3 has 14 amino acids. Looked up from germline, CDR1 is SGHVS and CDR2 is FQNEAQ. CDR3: CASSPTGTLATIYF. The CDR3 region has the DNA TGTGCCAGCAGCCCGACCGGGACTCTAGCCACCATATATTTT.

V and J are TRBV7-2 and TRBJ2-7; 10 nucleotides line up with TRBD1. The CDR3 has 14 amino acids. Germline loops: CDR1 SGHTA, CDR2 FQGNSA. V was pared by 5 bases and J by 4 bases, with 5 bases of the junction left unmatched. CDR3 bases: TGTGCCAGCAGCCCGACAGGGGGCATGTACGAGCAGTACTTC. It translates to CASSPTGGMYEQYF.

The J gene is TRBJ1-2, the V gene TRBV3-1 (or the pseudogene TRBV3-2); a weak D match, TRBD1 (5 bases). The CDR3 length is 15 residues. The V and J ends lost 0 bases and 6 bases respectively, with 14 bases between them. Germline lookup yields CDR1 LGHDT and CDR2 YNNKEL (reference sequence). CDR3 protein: CASSQDYRREDGYTF. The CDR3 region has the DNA TGTGCCAGCAGCCAAGATTATCGCAGGGAGGATGGCTACACCTTC.

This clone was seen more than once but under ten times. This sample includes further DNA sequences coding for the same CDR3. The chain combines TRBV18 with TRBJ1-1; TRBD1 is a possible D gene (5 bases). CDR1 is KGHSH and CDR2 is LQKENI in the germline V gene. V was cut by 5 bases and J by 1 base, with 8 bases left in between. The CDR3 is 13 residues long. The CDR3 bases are TGTGCCAGCTCAACAGGAGAGAACACTGAAGCTTTCTTT. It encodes CASSTGENTEAFF.

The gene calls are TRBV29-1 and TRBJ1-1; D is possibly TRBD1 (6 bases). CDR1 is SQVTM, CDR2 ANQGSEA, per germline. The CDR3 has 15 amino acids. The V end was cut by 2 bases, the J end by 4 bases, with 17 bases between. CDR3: CSVEKGQMGFTEAFF. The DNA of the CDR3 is TGCAGCGTTGAAAAAGGACAGATGGGTTTCACTGAAGCTTTCTTT.

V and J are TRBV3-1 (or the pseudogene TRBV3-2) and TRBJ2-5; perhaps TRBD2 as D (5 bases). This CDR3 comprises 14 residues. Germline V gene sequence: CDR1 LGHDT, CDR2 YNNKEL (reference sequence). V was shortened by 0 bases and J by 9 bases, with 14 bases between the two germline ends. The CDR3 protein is CASSQDVGVGSQYF. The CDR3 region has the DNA TGTGCCAGCAGCCAAGATGTGGGAGTAGGGTCCCAGTACTTC.

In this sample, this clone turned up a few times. DNA of the CDR3: TGTGCCAGCAGCGCCGGGTGGATCGAGACCCAGTACTTC. Translated, it gives CASSAGWIETQYF. V is TRBV5-4 and J is TRBJ2-5; D remains unclear. V lost 4 bases and J lost 5, with 12 bases in between. CDR1 is SGHNT, CDR2 YYREEE, per germline (reference sequence). The CDR3 consists of 13 residues.